This T cell receptor beta chain derives from a study of identical twins. TCRdb recomputed calls from the 5' RACE reads with MiXCR, one row per CDR3 protein. Of roughly 720,000 distinct CDR3 sequences listed, 18% are singletons. The germline V gene encodes CDR1 MNHEY and CDR2 SVGEGT. This CDR3 has 14 amino acids. The V and J ends lost 5 bases and 7 bases, in that order; junction bases with no gene match: 8. The same specimen was also included in a second study, on T cells expressing NK-cell markers. That source adds: Expanded NKG2C+ T cell clones were not confirmed as HCMV-specific.

The chain has TRBV6-2 or TRBV6-3 and TRBJ1-5; 7 nucleotides match TRBD1. The sequenced sample was PBMCs. The receptor comes from a young woman in good health. The CDR3 loop is CASSPTGVYQPQHF. The CDR3 DNA sequence: TGTGCCAGCAGTCCCACAGGGGTGTACCAGCCCCAGCATTTT.